This entry features one TCR beta chain sequence. The CDR3 runs 16 residues. V was clipped by 3 bases and J by 1 base, with 13 bases between them. Germline V gene lookup returns CDR1 SEHNR and CDR2 FQNEAQ (reference sequence). The record originates from a study of blood T cell repertoires in COVID-19. As for the study in general: T cells, B-cell-depleted T cells, or PBMCs supplied cDNA or gDNA.

Data came from immunoSEQ multiplex PCR; TCRdb stores just in-frame clones and leaves some out. The sample consists of around 50,000 clones, roughly four fifths of them appearing once. This sequence joins TRBV7-9 and TRBJ1-3, with D tentatively TRBD1 (5 bases). Sequencing was performed on peripheral blood. The sequence derives from a man between 35 and 55 years old with acute or convalescent COVID-19. The CDR3 region has the DNA TGTGCCAGCAGCTTTGGCCCGGGGGGGTCTGGAAACACCATATATTTT. Translated: CASSFGPGGSGNTIYF.